This T cell receptor beta chain derives from a study of cytomegalovirus exposure and HLA in healthy donors. Study as a whole: T cells numbering about 200 million yielded some 100 million unique TCR beta sequences in an earlier analysis.

Trimming cost V 0 bases and J 1 base, with 5 bases left between them. The CDR3 consists of 13 residues. The germline gives CDR1 SGHRS, CDR2 YFSETQ. Primers for the PCR totalled 60 Vbeta and 13 Jbeta. Assay used: immunoSEQ multiplex PCR; TCRdb lists only in-frame clones, some missing. Of tens of thousands of clones detected, approximately 63% appear once; the ten largest clones hold approximately 6%. As for this clone: Other nucleotide sequences from this sample produce the same CDR3.

The specimen sequenced was PBMCs. This clonotype originated in a woman in her 30s in good health and CMV-seronegative. The chain carries TRBV5-1 and TRBJ2-7, with D possibly TRBD1 on 5 matching bases. CDR3 bases: TGCGCCAGCAGCTTGGCAGGGTCCTACGAGCAGTACTTC. Translation gives CASSLAGSYEQYF. Full variable domain (missing parts from reference TRBV5-1 and TRBJ2-7): KAGVTQTPRYLIKTRGQQVTLSCSPISGHRSVSWYQQTPGQGLQFLFEYFSETQRNKGNFPGRFSGRQFSNSRSEMNVSTLELGDSALYLCASSLAGSYEQYFGPGTRLTVT.